This T cell receptor (beta chain) was identified during a study of T-cell memory formation after mild COVID-19. With 2 bases removed from V and 1 base from J, the gap between germline ends came to 14 bases. The CDR3 length is 15 residues. Looked up from germline, CDR1 is SQVTM and CDR2 is ANQGSEA. This clonotype came up a few times. Antigen: not known. Study-level points and caveats: Clones that got smaller from day 15 to 85 had even CD4/CD8, while clones growing later tipped toward CD4+.

TCRdb re-called the 5' RACE reads with MiXCR, one entry per CDR3 protein. This table holds about 430,000 distinct CDR3 sequences, about a sixth found once. J is TRBJ2-5 and V is TRBV29-1; TRBD1 is a possible D gene (6 bases). This clonotype originated in a man between 18 and 29 years old who had mild COVID-19 (a few samples of this study predate the infection). Cell type and time point are not known. The sequenced material came from PBMCs or a T cell subset sorted from them (not recorded which). CDR3 sequence reads: CSVELGRGSQETQYF. For the CDR3, the DNA is TGCAGCGTTGAACTCGGCAGGGGTTCCCAAGAGACCCAGTACTTC.